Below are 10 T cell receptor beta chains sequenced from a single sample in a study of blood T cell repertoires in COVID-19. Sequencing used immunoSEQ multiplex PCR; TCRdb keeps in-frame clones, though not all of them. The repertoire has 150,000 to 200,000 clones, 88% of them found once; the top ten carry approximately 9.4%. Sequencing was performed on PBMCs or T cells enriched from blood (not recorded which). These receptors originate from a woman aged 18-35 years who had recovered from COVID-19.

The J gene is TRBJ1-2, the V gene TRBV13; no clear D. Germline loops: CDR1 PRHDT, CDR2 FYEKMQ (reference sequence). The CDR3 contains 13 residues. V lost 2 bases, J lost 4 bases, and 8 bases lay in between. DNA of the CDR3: TGTGCCAGCAGCTTAAGAGGTCTCTATGGCTACACCTTC. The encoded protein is CASSLRGLYGYTF.

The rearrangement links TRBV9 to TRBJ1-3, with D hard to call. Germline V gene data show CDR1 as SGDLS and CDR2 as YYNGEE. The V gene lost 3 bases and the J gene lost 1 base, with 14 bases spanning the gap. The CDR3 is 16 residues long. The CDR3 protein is CASSAYQAGSGNTIYF. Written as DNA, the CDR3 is TGTGCCAGCAGCGCCTACCAGGCTGGGTCTGGAAACACCATATATTTT.

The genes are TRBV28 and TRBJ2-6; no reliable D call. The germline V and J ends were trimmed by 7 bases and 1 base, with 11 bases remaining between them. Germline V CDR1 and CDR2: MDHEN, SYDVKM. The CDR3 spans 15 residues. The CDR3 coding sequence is TGTGCCAGCATCCCTAGGTTGTCTGGGGCCAACGTCCTGACTTTC. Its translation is CASIPRLSGANVLTF.

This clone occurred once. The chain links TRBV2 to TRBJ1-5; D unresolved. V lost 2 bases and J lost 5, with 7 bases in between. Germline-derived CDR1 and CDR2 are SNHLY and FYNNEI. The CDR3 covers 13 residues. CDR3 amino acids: CASSEQVYQPQHF. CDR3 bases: TGTGCCAGCAGTGAACAGGTCTATCAGCCCCAGCATTTT.

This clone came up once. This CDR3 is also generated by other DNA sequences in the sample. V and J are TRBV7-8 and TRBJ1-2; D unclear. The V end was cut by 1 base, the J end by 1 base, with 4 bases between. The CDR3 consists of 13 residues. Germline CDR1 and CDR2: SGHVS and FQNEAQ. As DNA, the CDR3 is TGTGCCAGCAGCTTAGGAGTTAACTATGGCTACACCTTC. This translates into CASSLGVNYGYTF.

CDR3 in amino acids: CASSYSTGNEQFF. DNA for the CDR3: TGTGCCAGCAGTTACTCTACTGGCAATGAGCAGTTCTTC. V gene TRBV6-5 combines with J gene TRBJ2-1; D is uncertain. CDR3 size: 13 residues. Germline V gene lookup returns CDR1 MNHEY and CDR2 SVGAGI. V was clipped by 0 bases and J by 6 bases, with 6 bases between them.

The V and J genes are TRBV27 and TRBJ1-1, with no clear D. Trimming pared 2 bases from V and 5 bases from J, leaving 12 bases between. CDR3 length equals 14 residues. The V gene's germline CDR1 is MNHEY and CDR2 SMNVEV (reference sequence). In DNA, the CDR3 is TGTGCCAGCAGTTTACGTGGGTCGGGGACTGAAGCTTTCTTT. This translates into CASSLRGSGTEAFF.

CDR3: CASSLVGGAPNEKLFF. The CDR3, as DNA: TGTGCCAGCAGCTTAGTCGGTGGAGCCCCTAATGAAAAACTGTTTTTT. This chain links TRBV11-2 with TRBJ1-4; no definite D call. This CDR3 is 16 amino acids long. Per the germline V gene, CDR1 is SGHAT and CDR2 is FQNNGV. Trimming stripped 1 base from V and 3 bases from J, with 12 bases between. The entire variable domain, with the rest obtained from reference TRBV11-2 and TRBJ1-4, is as follows: EAGVAQSPRYKIIEKRQSVAFWCNPISGHATLYWYQQILGQGPKLLIQFQNNGVVDDSQLPKDRFSAERLKGVDSTLKIQPAKLEDSAVYLCASSLVGGAPNEKLFFGSGTQLSVL.

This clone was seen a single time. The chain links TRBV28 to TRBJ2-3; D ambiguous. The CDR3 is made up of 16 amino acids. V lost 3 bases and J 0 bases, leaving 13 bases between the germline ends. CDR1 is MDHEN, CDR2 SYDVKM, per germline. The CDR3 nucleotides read TGTGCCAGCAGTTTTCAAAGCGTACCTAGCACAGATACGCAGTATTTT. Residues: CASSFQSVPSTDTQYF.

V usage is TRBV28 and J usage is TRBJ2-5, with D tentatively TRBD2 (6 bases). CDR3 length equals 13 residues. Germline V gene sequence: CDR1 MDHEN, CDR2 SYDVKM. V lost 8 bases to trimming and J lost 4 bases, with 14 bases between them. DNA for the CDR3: TGTGCCAGCGTGTATGCGGGGAGAGAGACCCAGTACTTC. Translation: CASVYAGRETQYF.